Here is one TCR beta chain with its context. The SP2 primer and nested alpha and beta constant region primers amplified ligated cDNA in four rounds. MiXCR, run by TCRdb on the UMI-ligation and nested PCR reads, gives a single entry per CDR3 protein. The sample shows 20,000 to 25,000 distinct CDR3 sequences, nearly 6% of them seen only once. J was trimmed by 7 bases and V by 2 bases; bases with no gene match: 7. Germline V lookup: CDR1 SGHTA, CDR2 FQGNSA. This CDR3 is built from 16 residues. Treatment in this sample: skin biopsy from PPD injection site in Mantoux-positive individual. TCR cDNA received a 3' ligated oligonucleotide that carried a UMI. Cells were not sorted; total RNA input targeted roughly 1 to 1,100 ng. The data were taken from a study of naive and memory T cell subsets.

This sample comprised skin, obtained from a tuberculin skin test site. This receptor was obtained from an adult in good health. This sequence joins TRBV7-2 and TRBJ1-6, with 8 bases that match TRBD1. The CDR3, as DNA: TGTGCCAGCAGCTTATCGGCAGGGGGCTCAAATTCACCCCTCCACTTT. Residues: CASSLSAGGSNSPLHF.